This T cell receptor beta chain was recovered during a study of blood T cell repertoires in COVID-19. This clone was seen a few times. Here immunoSEQ multiplex PCR was the method, and the copy in TCRdb shows in-frame clones only, minus some. The sample holds approximately 150,000 clones; approximately 90% are singletons and the top ten take about 9.4%. The V and J ends lost 6 bases and 1 base, in that order; junction bases with no gene match: 13. From germline, CDR1 is MNHEY and CDR2 SMNVEV (reference sequence). The CDR3 is 17 residues long. The sequencing input was peripheral blood. The V call is TRBV27, the J call TRBJ1-2; 8 positions agree with TRBD1. This clonotype was obtained from a woman aged 45-65 years with active or convalescent COVID-19. The CDR3 DNA follows: TGTGCCAGCAGCCCCGCCGGGACACAGGGGGTTAACTATGGCTACACCTTC. Its translation is CASSPAGTQGVNYGYTF.